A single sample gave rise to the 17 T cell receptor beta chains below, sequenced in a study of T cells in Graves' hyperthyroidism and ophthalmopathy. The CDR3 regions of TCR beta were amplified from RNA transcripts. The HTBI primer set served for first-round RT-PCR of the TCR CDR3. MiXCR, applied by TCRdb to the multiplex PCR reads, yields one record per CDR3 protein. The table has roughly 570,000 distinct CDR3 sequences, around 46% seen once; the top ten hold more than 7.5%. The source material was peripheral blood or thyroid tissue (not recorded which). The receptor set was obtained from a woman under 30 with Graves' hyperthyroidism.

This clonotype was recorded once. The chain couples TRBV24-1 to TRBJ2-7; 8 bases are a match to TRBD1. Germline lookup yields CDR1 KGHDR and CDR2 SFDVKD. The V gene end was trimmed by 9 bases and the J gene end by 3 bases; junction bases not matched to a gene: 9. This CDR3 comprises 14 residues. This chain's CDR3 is CATGPGQDYYEQYF. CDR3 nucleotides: TGTGCCACCGGTCCGGGACAGGACTACTACGAGCAGTACTTC.

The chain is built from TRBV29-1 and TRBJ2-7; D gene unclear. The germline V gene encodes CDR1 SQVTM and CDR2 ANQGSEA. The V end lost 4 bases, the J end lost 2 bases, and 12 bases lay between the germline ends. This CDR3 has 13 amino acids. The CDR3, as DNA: TGCAGCGTTGCCAGGAGTTCCCCCTACGAGCAGTACTTC. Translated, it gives CSVARSSPYEQYF.

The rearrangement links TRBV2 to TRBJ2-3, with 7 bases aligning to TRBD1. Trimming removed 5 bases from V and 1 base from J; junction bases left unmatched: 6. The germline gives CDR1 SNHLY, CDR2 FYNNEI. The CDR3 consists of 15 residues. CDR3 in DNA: TGTGCCAGCAGTCCCCGACAGGGCGGCACAGATACGCAGTATTTT. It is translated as CASSPRQGGTDTQYF.

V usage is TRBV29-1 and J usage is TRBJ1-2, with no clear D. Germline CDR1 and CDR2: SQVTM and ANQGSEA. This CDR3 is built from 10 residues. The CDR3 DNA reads TGCAGACAAACCGACTATGGCTACACCTTC. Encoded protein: CRQTDYGYTF.

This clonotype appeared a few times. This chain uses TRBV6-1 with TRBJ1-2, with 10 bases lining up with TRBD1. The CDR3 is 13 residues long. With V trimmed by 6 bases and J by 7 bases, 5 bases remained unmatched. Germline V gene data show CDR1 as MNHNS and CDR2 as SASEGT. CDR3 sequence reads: CASSSGTGAGYTF. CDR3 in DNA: TGTGCCAGCAGCTCCGGGACAGGGGCTGGCTACACCTTC.

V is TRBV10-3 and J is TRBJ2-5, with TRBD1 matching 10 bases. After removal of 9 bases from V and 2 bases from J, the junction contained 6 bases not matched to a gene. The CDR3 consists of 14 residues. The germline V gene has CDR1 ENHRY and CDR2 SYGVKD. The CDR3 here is CAMRPDRGQETQYF. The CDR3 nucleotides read TGTGCCATGAGACCGGACAGGGGGCAAGAGACCCAGTACTTC.

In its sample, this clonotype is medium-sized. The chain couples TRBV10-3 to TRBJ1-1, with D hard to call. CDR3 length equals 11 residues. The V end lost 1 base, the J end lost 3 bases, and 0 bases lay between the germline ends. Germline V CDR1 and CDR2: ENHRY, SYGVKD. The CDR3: CAISEYTEAFF. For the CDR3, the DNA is TGTGCCATCAGTGAGTACACTGAAGCTTTCTTT.

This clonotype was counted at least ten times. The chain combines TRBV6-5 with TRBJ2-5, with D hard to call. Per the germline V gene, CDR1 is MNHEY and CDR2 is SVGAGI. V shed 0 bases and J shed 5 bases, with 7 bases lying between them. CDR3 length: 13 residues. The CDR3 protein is CASSYSTVETQYF. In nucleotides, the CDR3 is TGTGCCAGCAGTTACTCCACGGTCGAGACCCAGTACTTC.

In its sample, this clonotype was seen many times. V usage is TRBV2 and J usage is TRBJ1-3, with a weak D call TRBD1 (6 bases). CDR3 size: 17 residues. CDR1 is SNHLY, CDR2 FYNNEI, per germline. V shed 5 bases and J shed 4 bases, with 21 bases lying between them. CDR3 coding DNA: TGTGCCAGCAGTTACAGGGCCCCAGTGTCGGAGGGAAACACCATATATTTT. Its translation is CASSYRAPVSEGNTIYF.

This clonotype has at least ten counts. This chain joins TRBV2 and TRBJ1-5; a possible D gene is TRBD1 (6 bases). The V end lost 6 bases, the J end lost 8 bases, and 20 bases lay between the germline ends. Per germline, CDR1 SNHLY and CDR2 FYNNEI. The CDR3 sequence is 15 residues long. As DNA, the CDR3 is TGTGCCAGCAGGGCCACTACAGGGAACTACAAGCCCCAGCATTTT. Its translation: CASRATTGNYKPQHF.

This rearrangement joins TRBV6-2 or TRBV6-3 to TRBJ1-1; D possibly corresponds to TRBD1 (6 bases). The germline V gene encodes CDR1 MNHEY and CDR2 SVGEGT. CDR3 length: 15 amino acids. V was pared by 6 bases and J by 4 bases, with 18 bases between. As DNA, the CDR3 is TGTGCCAGCAGATACAAATACTCAGGGGCCACTGAAGCTTTCTTT. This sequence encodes CASRYKYSGATEAFF.

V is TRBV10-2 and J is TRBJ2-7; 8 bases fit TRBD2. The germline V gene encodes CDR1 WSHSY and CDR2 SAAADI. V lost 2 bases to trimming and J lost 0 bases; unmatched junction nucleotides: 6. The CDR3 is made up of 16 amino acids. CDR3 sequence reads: CASSEGLAGTSYEQYF. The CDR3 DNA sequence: TGCGCCAGCAGTGAGGGACTAGCCGGGACCTCCTACGAGCAGTACTTC.

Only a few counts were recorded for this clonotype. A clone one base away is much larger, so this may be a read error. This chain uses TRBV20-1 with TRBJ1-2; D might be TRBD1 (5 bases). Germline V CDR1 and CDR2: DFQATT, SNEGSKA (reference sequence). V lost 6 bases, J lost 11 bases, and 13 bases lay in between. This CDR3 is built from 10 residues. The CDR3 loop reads CSADGALYTF. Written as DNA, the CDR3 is TGCAGTGCAGATGGGGCCTTGTACACCTTC.

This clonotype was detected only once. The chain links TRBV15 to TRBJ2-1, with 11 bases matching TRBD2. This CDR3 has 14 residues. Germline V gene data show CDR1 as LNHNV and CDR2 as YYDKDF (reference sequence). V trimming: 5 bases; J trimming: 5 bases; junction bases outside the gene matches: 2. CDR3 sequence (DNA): TGTGCCACCAGCGGGACTAGCGGAAACAATGAGCAGTTCTTC. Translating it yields CATSGTSGNNEQFF. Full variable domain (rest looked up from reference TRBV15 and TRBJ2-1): DAMVIQNPRYQVTQFGKPVTLSCSQTLNHNVMYWYQQKSSQAPKLLFHYYDKDFNNEADTPDNFQSRRPNTSFCFLDIRSPGLGDTAMYLCATSGTSGNNEQFFGPGTRLTVL.

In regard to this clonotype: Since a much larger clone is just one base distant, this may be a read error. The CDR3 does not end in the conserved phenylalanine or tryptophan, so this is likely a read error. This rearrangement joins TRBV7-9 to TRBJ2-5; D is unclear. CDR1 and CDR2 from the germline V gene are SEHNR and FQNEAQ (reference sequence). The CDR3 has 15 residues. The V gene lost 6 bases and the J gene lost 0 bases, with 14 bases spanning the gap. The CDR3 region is CASSPSGSHQETQYL. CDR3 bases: TGTGCCAGCAGTCCCTCCGGGTCTCACCAAGAGACCCAGTACCTC.

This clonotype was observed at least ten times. The CDR3: CASSLDRAQDTEAFF. The CDR3 coding sequence is TGCGCCAGCAGCCTGGACAGGGCCCAGGACACTGAAGCTTTCTTT. This sequence joins TRBV4-1 and TRBJ1-1; 8 bases align to TRBD1. CDR3 size: 15 residues. Germline assignment: CDR1 MGHRA and CDR2 YSYEKL. V dropped 4 bases and J dropped 3; count of bases not matched to a gene: 7.

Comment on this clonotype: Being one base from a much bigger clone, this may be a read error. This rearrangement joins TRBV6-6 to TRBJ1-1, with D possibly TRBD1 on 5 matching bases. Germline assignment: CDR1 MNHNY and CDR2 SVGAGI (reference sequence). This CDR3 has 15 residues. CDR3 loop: CASSQEQELNTEALF. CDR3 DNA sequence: TGTGCCAGCAGTCAAGAACAGGAACTGAACACTGAAGCTCTCTTT.